A single sample gave rise to the 18 T cell receptor beta chains below, sequenced in a study of cytomegalovirus exposure and HLA in healthy donors. This PCR relied on a set of 60 Vbeta primers and 13 Jbeta primers. Sequencing used immunoSEQ multiplex PCR; TCRdb keeps in-frame clones, though not all of them. The repertoire holds 200,000 to 250,000 clones, with around 89% as singletons. Material for sequencing was PBMCs. The receptors stem from a woman aged 18 to 35 in good health and CMV-seronegative.

The chain combines TRBV7-6 with TRBJ2-1; possibly TRBD2 for D (6 bases). The CDR3 sequence is 13 residues long. V lost 0 bases to trimming and J lost 13 bases, with 13 bases between them. CDR1 and CDR2 from the germline V gene are SGHVS and FNYEAQ. CDR3 in amino acids: CASSLAGTLSQFF. Written as DNA, the CDR3 is TGTGCCAGCAGCTTAGCGGGGACTTTATCCCAGTTCTTC.

This clone was detected once. The chain joins TRBV5-8 to TRBJ1-1; 10 bases are a match to TRBD1. This CDR3 region has 15 residues. Trimming cost V 3 bases and J 7 bases; bases outside gene matches: 9. Germline CDR1 SGHTS, CDR2 YDEGEE. Here the CDR3 DNA reads TGTGCCAGCAGCTCCCTCGGGACAGGGGAGAGTGAAGCTTTCTTT. This translates into CASSSLGTGESEAFF.

This chain connects TRBV2 to TRBJ2-7, with TRBD1 identical over 9 bases. The J segment lost 3 bases and the V segment lost 4 bases, leaving 4 bases of the junction unmatched. The CDR3 length is 14 residues. Germline CDR1 and CDR2: SNHLY and FYNNEI. The CDR3 is CASSGQGVGYEQYF. The CDR3 bases are TGTGCCAGCAGTGGACAGGGGGTAGGCTACGAGCAGTACTTC.

V and J are TRBV19 and TRBJ1-2, with D perhaps TRBD1 (6 bases). Looked up from germline, CDR1 is LNHDA and CDR2 is SQIVND (reference sequence). Trimming shortened V by 7 bases and J by 1 base, and 13 bases separated the two germline ends. The CDR3 is made up of 14 amino acids. The CDR3 loop is CASNTPGVNYGYTF. Here the CDR3 DNA reads TGTGCCAGTAATACACCAGGGGTTAACTATGGCTACACCTTC.

The table lists this clone with a count of one. This rearrangement joins TRBV5-1 to TRBJ2-2, with 7 bases lining up with TRBD1. Germline V gene lookup returns CDR1 SGHRS and CDR2 YFSETQ. Trimming removed 4 bases from V and 5 bases from J; junction bases left unmatched: 14. This CDR3 is 17 amino acids long. This chain's CDR3 is CASSERQGLLGTGELFF. The CDR3 DNA is TGCGCCAGCAGCGAACGACAGGGCCTCTTAGGGACCGGGGAGCTGTTTTTT.

The count of this clone is one. The V call is TRBV4-3, the J call TRBJ1-2; weak D call: TRBD1 (5 bases). The V gene lost 3 bases and the J gene lost 4 bases, with 21 bases spanning the gap. CDR1 is LGHNA, CDR2 YSLEER, per germline. The CDR3 loop spans 17 amino acids. CDR3 amino acids: CASSQVVDSSPIYGYTF. In DNA, the CDR3 is TGCGCCAGCAGCCAGGTCGTAGACAGCTCCCCCATCTATGGCTACACCTTC.

The CDR3 reads CAWSVAPLGTVPGAFF. The DNA for the CDR3 is TGTGCCTGGAGTGTAGCCCCCCTCGGGACAGTCCCTGGTGCTTTCTTT. The rearrangement uses TRBV30 and TRBJ1-1; 7 bases line up with TRBD1. The CDR3 is made up of 16 amino acids. CDR1 is GTSNPN, CDR2 SVGIG, per germline (reference sequence). The junction had 18 bases not matched to a gene; V was cut back by 0 bases and J by 11 bases.

The V and J genes are TRBV15 and TRBJ1-2, with D possibly TRBD1 on 6 matching bases. From germline, CDR1 is LNHNV and CDR2 YYDKDF (reference sequence). The V end lost 2 bases, the J end lost 1 base, and 20 bases lay between the germline ends. There are 18 residues in the CDR3. CDR3 amino acids: CATSRTTTGGTFNYGYTF. In DNA, the CDR3 is TGTGCCACCAGCAGAACCACCACGGGGGGCACCTTTAACTATGGCTACACCTTC. Looking up the rest from reference TRBV15 and TRBJ1-2 gives the full variable domain: DAMVIQNPRYQVTQFGKPVTLSCSQTLNHNVMYWYQQKSSQAPKLLFHYYDKDFNNEADTPDNFQSRRPNTSFCFLDIRSPGLGDTAMYLCATSRTTTGGTFNYGYTFGSGTRLTVV.

V usage is TRBV19 and J usage is TRBJ1-2, with D possibly matching TRBD1 (5 bases). Trimming took off 8 bases at V and 4 bases at J, with 14 bases between the two ends. The germline CDR1 and CDR2 sequences are LNHDA and SQIVND (reference sequence). This CDR3 contains 13 residues. Here the CDR3 reads CASRDREFYGYTF. In DNA, the CDR3 is TGTGCCAGTCGCGACAGAGAATTCTATGGCTACACCTTC.

The J gene is TRBJ2-2, the V gene TRBV29-1; D may be TRBD1 (6 bases). This CDR3 region has 13 residues. Per germline, CDR1 SQVTM and CDR2 ANQGSEA. The V end was cut by 4 bases, the J end by 5 bases, with 11 bases between. The CDR3 nucleotides read TGCAGCGTTGGGGACAAATTAACCGGGGAGCTGTTTTTT. This encodes CSVGDKLTGELFF.

The V and J genes are TRBV4-1 and TRBJ1-5, with D perhaps matching TRBD1 (5 bases). The V end lost 0 bases, the J end lost 3 bases, and 18 bases lay between the germline ends. Germline V gene data show CDR1 as MGHRA and CDR2 as YSYEKL. The CDR3 is 18 amino acids. This CDR3 reads CASSQEVVQAPPNQPQHF. The CDR3 DNA follows: TGCGCCAGCAGCCAAGAAGTGGTACAGGCGCCCCCCAATCAGCCCCAGCATTTT.

The chain is built from TRBV9 and TRBJ2-4; 7 nucleotides match TRBD1. The CDR3 runs 15 residues. V lost 4 bases and J lost 6; bases outside the gene matches: 10. Germline assignment: CDR1 SGDLS and CDR2 YYNGEE. CDR3 loop: CASSPGQSVGNIQYF. The CDR3 nucleotides are TGTGCCAGCAGCCCGGGACAGTCGGTTGGAAACATTCAGTACTTC.

This clone was counted only a few times. The chain recombines TRBV4-1 with TRBJ2-7; possibly TRBD2 for D (7 bases). With 0 bases removed from V and 3 bases from J, the gap between germline ends came to 15 bases. Per the germline V gene, CDR1 is MGHRA and CDR2 is YSYEKL. CDR3 length: 16 amino acids. The DNA of the CDR3 is TGCGCCAGCAGCCAAGATTTTCCGGGGGGCCTCTACGAGCAGTACTTC. Translation: CASSQDFPGGLYEQYF.

This chain uses TRBV5-1 with TRBJ2-5; TRBD2 agrees at 7 bases. V shed 3 bases and J 5 bases; nucleotides not matched to a gene: 13. From germline, CDR1 is SGHRS and CDR2 YFSETQ. This CDR3 region has 16 residues. The CDR3 DNA reads TGCGCCAGCAGCTGGGCCACTACTAGCGTGAAGGAGACCCAGTACTTC. The encoded protein is CASSWATTSVKETQYF.

Comment on this clone: Without the conserved terminal phenylalanine or tryptophan, this CDR3 likely stems from a read error. No DNA is shown, since the ends of the CDR3 on it are uncertain; the CDR3 is the one TCRdb lists. The chain has TRBV6-6 and TRBJ2-7; the DNA was not used to check the table's D call, TRBD1. The CDR3 numbers 13 amino acids, ends counted. Germline CDR1 and CDR2: MNHNY and SVGAGI (reference sequence). The CDR3 reads CASSYSHESTGPE.

This clone was detected only once. The chain combines TRBV10-3 with TRBJ2-5; D is perhaps TRBD2 (5 bases). Germline V lookup: CDR1 ENHRY, CDR2 SYGVKD. Deletions cut 9 bases from V and 4 bases from J, with 24 bases between. The CDR3 spans 16 residues. The CDR3 DNA reads TGTGCCATTGGAACTTCGGACTCAAAAACCCCAGAGACCCAGTACTTC. Translation gives CAIGTSDSKTPETQYF.

This chain links TRBV6-1 with TRBJ2-4, with 9 nucleotides matching TRBD2. This CDR3 comprises 17 residues. V was clipped by 4 bases and J by 4 bases; unmatched bases: 11. The V gene's germline CDR1 is MNHNS and CDR2 SASEGT. The CDR3 here is CASSVAGGLFSKNIQYF. In nucleotides, the CDR3 is TGTGCCAGCAGTGTGGCGGGGGGGCTCTTTTCGAAAAACATTCAGTACTTC.

J is TRBJ2-1 and V is TRBV7-3; D possibly corresponds to TRBD1 (6 bases). From germline, CDR1 is SGHTA and CDR2 FQGTGA. Trimming removed 5 bases from V and 7 bases from J, with 12 bases in between. The CDR3 consists of 13 residues. The CDR3 bases are TGTGCCAGCAGCCTCGGGACATTGAATGAGCAGTTCTTC. Protein product: CASSLGTLNEQFF.